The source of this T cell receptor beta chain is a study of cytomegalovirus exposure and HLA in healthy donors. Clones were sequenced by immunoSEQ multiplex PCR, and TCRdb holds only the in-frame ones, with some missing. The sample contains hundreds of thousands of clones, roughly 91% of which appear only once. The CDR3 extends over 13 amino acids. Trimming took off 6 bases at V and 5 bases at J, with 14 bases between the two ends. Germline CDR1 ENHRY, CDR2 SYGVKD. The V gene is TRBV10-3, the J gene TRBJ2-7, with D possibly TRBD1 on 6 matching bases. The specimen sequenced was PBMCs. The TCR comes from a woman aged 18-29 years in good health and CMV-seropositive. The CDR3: CAIRTGISDEQYF. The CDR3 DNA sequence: TGTGCCATCAGAACAGGGATTAGCGACGAGCAGTACTTC.